The clone carrying this T cell receptor beta chain was counted a few times. This sample is drawn from a study of human T cells and chemical hapten exposure. TCRdb itself ran the RACE reads through MiXCR, one entry per CDR3 protein. The sample shows 370,000 or so distinct CDR3 sequences, nearly 5% of them seen only once. The time point is: patch test 1, 2 weeks after DPC sensitization. Sample treatment: therapeutic diphenylcyclopropenone sensitization with weekly scalp DPC. CDR1 MNHEY and CDR2 SVGEGT come from the germline V gene. The CDR3 is made up of 13 amino acids. V gave up 7 bases and J gave up 4 bases, with 14 bases separating them.

This specimen was whole blood, taken in connection with sensitization to the hapten diphenylcyclopropenone (DPC). The TCR sequence derives from a woman aged 50 to 65 with alopecia areata. Some clones in this sample may be carry-over from other donors' samples. The chain uses TRBV6-2 or TRBV6-3 and TRBJ2-7; D possibly corresponds to TRBD1 (5 bases). The CDR3 region has the DNA TGTGCCAGCAAACCAGGGAATAGGTACGAGCAGTACTTC. This sequence encodes CASKPGNRYEQYF.